The 16 T cell receptor beta chains given below trace back to one sample, sequenced in a study of blood T cell repertoires in COVID-19. This table comes from immunoSEQ multiplex PCR, and its TCRdb copy is limited to in-frame clones, with some not included. This sample has roughly 180,000 clones; 81% occur once, and the top ten carry around 5.1%. Sequencing input: PBMCs or T cells enriched from blood (not recorded which). The receptors originated from a woman in her forties with acute COVID-19.

Judged by abundance, this clone is medium-sized. The chain combines TRBV7-6 with TRBJ2-5; D gene unclear. The CDR3 loop spans 12 amino acids. Germline CDR1 is SGHVS and CDR2 is FNYEAQ. V was clipped by 1 base and J by 5 bases, with 5 bases between them. The CDR3 region has the DNA TGTGCCAGCAGCTTAGATCGGGAGACCCAGTACTTC. Translating it yields CASSLDRETQYF. Full variable domain (remainder filled in from reference TRBV7-6 and TRBJ2-5): GAGVSQSPRYKVTKRGQDVALRCDPISGHVSLYWYRQALGQGPEFLTYFNYEAQQDKSGLPNDRFSAERPEGSISTLTIQRTEQRDSAMYRCASSLDRETQYFGPGTRLLVL.

This clone was seen only once. The chain carries TRBV18 and TRBJ2-1; 12 bases match TRBD2. V shed 6 bases, J shed 6 bases, and the junction held 9 bases outside the gene matches. Germline V gene sequence: CDR1 KGHSH, CDR2 LQKENI. This CDR3 has 16 residues. Here the CDR3 DNA reads TGTGCCAGCTCGCCCCCGACTAGCGGGAGAAGCAATGAGCAGTTCTTC. Translating gives CASSPPTSGRSNEQFF.

The chain is built from TRBV19 and TRBJ2-2; no definite D call. The CDR3 has 14 residues. V dropped 5 bases and J dropped 7 bases, with 14 bases sitting between them. From germline, CDR1 is LNHDA and CDR2 SQIVND (reference sequence). CDR3 loop: CASSPLSPNGELFF. The DNA for the CDR3 is TGTGCCAGTAGTCCCCTTAGTCCCAACGGGGAGCTGTTTTTT.

J is TRBJ2-3 and V is TRBV18; possibly TRBD1 for D (7 bases). V lost 6 bases and J lost 11, with 27 bases in between. This CDR3 is 16 amino acids long. CDR1 and CDR2 from the germline V gene are KGHSH and LQKENI. The CDR3: CASSPATGRGVSWQYF. The CDR3 DNA reads as TGTGCCAGCTCCCCAGCGACAGGGCGGGGAGTTTCCTGGCAGTATTTT. The full variable domain, rest sourced from reference TRBV18 and TRBJ2-3, is NAGVMQNPRHLVRRRGQEARLRCSPMKGHSHVYWYRQLPEEGLKFMVYLQKENIIDESGMPKERFSAEFPKEGPSILRIQQVVRGDSAAYFCASSPATGRGVSWQYFGPGTRLTVL.

The chain combines TRBV5-1 with TRBJ2-4; weak D call: TRBD2 (6 bases). The CDR3 is made up of 16 amino acids. The germline V and J ends were trimmed by 0 bases and 3 bases, with 13 bases remaining between them. CDR1 SGHRS and CDR2 YFSETQ come from the germline V gene. The CDR3 loop is CASSLGGSGGKNIQYF. CDR3 nucleotides: TGCGCCAGCAGCTTGGGTGGTAGCGGAGGCAAAAACATTCAGTACTTC.

The V gene is TRBV7-2, the J gene TRBJ1-1, with D perhaps TRBD1 (5 bases). This CDR3 is 15 amino acids long. Germline V gene data show CDR1 as SGHTA and CDR2 as FQGNSA. Trimming stripped 1 base from V and 0 bases from J, with 9 bases between. CDR3 in amino acids: CASSLVPGVNTEAFF. DNA of the CDR3: TGTGCCAGCAGCTTAGTTCCGGGGGTGAACACTGAAGCTTTCTTT.

V is TRBV3-1 (or the pseudogene TRBV3-2) and J is TRBJ2-5; possible D gene TRBD1, 6 bases. The CDR3 totals 13 residues. Between the trimmed V and J ends, which lost 5 bases and 2 bases, there was a span of 9 bases. Germline-derived CDR1 and CDR2 are LGHDT and YNNKEL (reference sequence). CDR3 loop: CASSSRGQETQYF. CDR3 DNA sequence: TGTGCCAGCAGCTCTAGGGGGCAAGAGACCCAGTACTTC.

This clone appeared a single time. The chain links TRBV29-1 to TRBJ2-2; 7 bases are shared with TRBD2. The V segment lost 4 bases and the J segment 3 bases; nucleotides outside the gene matches: 8. Germline loops: CDR1 SQVTM, CDR2 ANQGSEA. This CDR3 has 15 residues. The CDR3 DNA reads as TGCAGCGTTGTCGAGGGAGGGCCTGACACCGGGGAGCTGTTTTTT. Protein product: CSVVEGGPDTGELFF.

This clone was seen a handful of times. This chain links TRBV2 with TRBJ2-4, with 7 bases that match TRBD2. This CDR3 has 16 amino acids. CDR1 is SNHLY and CDR2 is FYNNEI in the germline V gene. V lost 1 base and J lost 7; bases outside the gene matches: 10. CDR3 amino acids: CASSEGWGRALNIQYF. The DNA of the CDR3 is TGTGCCAGCAGTGAAGGATGGGGGAGGGCCCTGAACATTCAGTACTTC.

The chain couples TRBV3-1 (or the pseudogene TRBV3-2) to TRBJ1-3; D is undetermined. CDR1 is LGHDT, CDR2 YNNKEL, per germline (reference sequence). V lost 1 base to trimming and J lost 0 bases, with 16 bases between them. This CDR3 has 18 residues. CDR3 bases: TGTGCCAGCAGCCAAGTCGTCGGAGGGCCAAGCTCTGGAAACACCATATATTTT. It specifies CASSQVVGGPSSGNTIYF.

This chain connects TRBV6-5 to TRBJ2-1; 7 nucleotides match TRBD2. Germline V gene lookup returns CDR1 MNHEY and CDR2 SVGAGI. V lost 0 bases and J lost 6; bases outside the gene matches: 5. This CDR3 contains 15 residues. The CDR3, as DNA: TGTGCCAGCAGTTACTCCCCTAGCGGCAGCAATGAGCAGTTCTTC. Its translation: CASSYSPSGSNEQFF.

This clone was seen a handful of times. This chain uses TRBV5-8 with TRBJ1-2; possibly TRBD1 for D (6 bases). The CDR3 has 15 amino acids. Germline V gene lookup returns CDR1 SGHTS and CDR2 YDEGEE. Trimming cost V 3 bases and J 1 base, with 13 bases left between them. This CDR3 is CASSSRDTLNYGYTF. Written as DNA, the CDR3 is TGTGCCAGCAGCTCCCGGGACACTCTTAACTATGGCTACACCTTC. Drawing the rest from reference TRBV5-8 and TRBJ1-2, the complete variable domain is EAGVTQSPTHLIKTRGQQATLRCSPISGHTSVYWYQQALGLGLQFLLWYDEGEERNRGNFPPRFSGRQFPNYSSELNVNALELEDSALYLCASSSRDTLNYGYTFGSGTRLTVV.

The CDR3 spells CASRRDRTTEAFF. The CDR3 DNA reads as TGTGCCAGCAGGCGCGACAGGACCACTGAAGCTTTCTTT. The chain has TRBV28 and TRBJ1-1, with D perhaps TRBD1 (6 bases). This CDR3 region has 13 residues. Germline values: CDR1 MDHEN, CDR2 SYDVKM. With 6 bases removed from V and 4 bases from J, the gap between germline ends came to 12 bases.

The chain joins TRBV14 to TRBJ2-3, with 11 positions matching TRBD2. The germline V gene encodes CDR1 SGHDN and CDR2 FVKESK. Losses at the gene ends were 2 bases for V and 4 bases for J; bases not matched to a gene: 5. The CDR3 is made up of 16 amino acids. The CDR3 spells CASSQTSGRIADTQYF. The CDR3, as DNA: TGTGCCAGCAGCCAAACTAGCGGGAGAATAGCAGATACGCAGTATTTT.

V usage is TRBV7-9 and J usage is TRBJ1-1; the D gene is possibly TRBD1 (5 bases). This CDR3 is built from 11 residues. The germline V gene has CDR1 SEHNR and CDR2 FQNEAQ (reference sequence). Trimming left V 8 bases short and J 11 bases short, with 15 bases between. Here the CDR3 reads CASGFGGEAFF. The DNA of the CDR3 is TGTGCCAGCGGATTCGGGGGTGAGGCTTTCTTT.

The DNA for the CDR3 is TGTGCCAGCAGTTTATCAGGTAGCGGGAGTGACGAGCAGTACTTC. Encoded protein: CASSLSGSGSDEQYF. This chain links TRBV28 with TRBJ2-7, with 9 bases that match TRBD2. This CDR3 spans 15 amino acids. V gave up 1 base and J gave up 5 bases; unmatched junction bases: 6. Per germline, CDR1 MDHEN and CDR2 SYDVKM.